This entry lists 27 T cell receptor beta chains sequenced from one sample in a study of CD4+ T cells in melanoma (dated 2022 in TCRdb). Preparation of the library involved the immunoSEQ multiplex PCR assay. Drawn from immuneACCESS, this table holds only the in-frame rearrangements with V and J called that TCRdb kept. Clones are partly lost; checked studies trace under half to an unresolved V gene and leave the rest unexplained. The sample includes about 10,000 clones, with 66% observed a single time. Around 8.9% of the sample is held by the ten biggest clonotypes. The specimen was cells from a culture (not recorded whether cultured in vitro). The receptors here all came from a human donor with melanoma.

This clone came up once. The rearrangement joins TRBV15 to TRBJ2-7; D may be TRBD2 (7 bases). With 0 bases removed from V and 4 bases from J, the gap between germline ends came to 19 bases. From germline, CDR1 is LNHNV and CDR2 YYDKDF (reference sequence). CDR3 length: 17 amino acids. The DNA of the CDR3 is TGTGCCACCAGCAGAGATAGGGGGGGCAGGGGCCTTTACGAGCAGTACTTC. Translated: CATSRDRGGRGLYEQYF.

This clone turned up a few times. The CDR3 nucleotides are TGCGCCAGCAGCTTAACTAGCGGGGGGAACTACGAGCAGTACTTC. It translates to CASSLTSGGNYEQYF. The genes are TRBV5-1 and TRBJ2-7; 12 nucleotides align to TRBD2. Germline V lookup: CDR1 SGHRS, CDR2 YFSETQ. The CDR3 length is 15 residues. Trimming at V came to 2 bases and at J to 3 bases, leaving 3 bases not matched to a gene.

V usage is TRBV6-5 and J usage is TRBJ1-5, with unresolved D. Trimming took 5 bases from V and 2 from J, leaving 7 bases between them. Germline V gives CDR1 MNHEY, CDR2 SVGAGI. This CDR3 is 13 amino acids long. The CDR3 is CASSPSGNQPQHF. CDR3 nucleotide sequence: TGTGCCAGCAGTCCCTCTGGCAATCAGCCCCAGCATTTT.

The chain couples TRBV11-2 to TRBJ1-1; the D is unclear. CDR1 is SGHAT and CDR2 is FQNNGV in the germline V gene. V lost 0 bases to trimming and J lost 8 bases, with 4 bases between them. CDR3 size: 11 residues. The CDR3 protein is CASSLDFEAFF. In DNA form, the CDR3 reads TGTGCCAGCAGCTTAGATTTCGAAGCTTTCTTT. Filled out from reference TRBV11-2 and TRBJ1-1, the complete variable domain reads EAGVAQSPRYKIIEKRQSVAFWCNPISGHATLYWYQQILGQGPKLLIQFQNNGVVDDSQLPKDRFSAERLKGVDSTLKIQPAKLEDSAVYLCASSLDFEAFFGQGTRLTVV.

The chain recombines TRBV6-6 with TRBJ1-2; no definite D call. Germline loops: CDR1 MNHNY, CDR2 SVGAGI (reference sequence). There are 14 residues in the CDR3. Trimming stripped 6 bases from V and 0 bases from J, with 11 bases between. The CDR3 loop reads CASRSAGANYGYTF. In DNA form, the CDR3 reads TGTGCCAGCAGGTCGGCCGGAGCTAACTATGGCTACACCTTC.

V usage is TRBV11-3 and J usage is TRBJ2-2; D is unclear. The CDR3 extends over 15 amino acids. CDR1 is SGHNT and CDR2 is YENEEA in the germline V gene. Trimming left V 2 bases short and J 2 bases short, with 9 bases between. DNA of the CDR3: TGTGCCAGCAGCTTAAGTAGCAGTAACACCGGGGAGCTGTTTTTT. Amino acids: CASSLSSSNTGELFF. The full variable domain, in which reference TRBV11-3 and TRBJ2-2 provide the parts outside the CDR3, is EAGVVQSPRYKIIEKKQPVAFWCNPISGHNTLYWYLQNLGQGPELLIRYENEEAVDDSQLPKDRFSAERLKGVDSTLKIQPAELGDSAVYLCASSLSSSNTGELFFGEGSRLTVL.

The chain employs TRBV11-2 and TRBJ2-3; TRBD2 might be the D (5 bases). V lost 1 base to trimming and J lost 1 base, with 18 bases between them. The germline gives CDR1 SGHAT, CDR2 FQNNGV. This CDR3 is built from 18 residues. This CDR3 reads CASSLGRTTRTRTDTQYF. The CDR3 DNA follows: TGTGCCAGCAGCTTAGGGAGGACGACCCGGACTCGCACAGATACGCAGTATTTT.

V gene TRBV6-5 combines with J gene TRBJ1-5; 7 bases align to TRBD1. CDR1 is MNHEY, CDR2 SVGAGI, per germline. The V and J ends lost 0 bases and 7 bases, in that order; junction bases with no gene match: 3. The CDR3 has 14 amino acids. Here the CDR3 DNA reads TGTGCCAGCAGTTACTCGACAGGGTACCAGCCCCAGCATTTT. It specifies CASSYSTGYQPQHF.

The rearrangement uses TRBV7-9 and TRBJ1-2; 7 bases agree with TRBD1. The CDR3 is made up of 15 amino acids. Germline trimming cut 6 bases from V and 3 bases from J; bases unmatched to any gene: 10. Germline CDR1 and CDR2: SEHNR and FQNEAQ (reference sequence). The CDR3, as DNA: TGTGCCAGCAGTCCTGCTCGGGACAGTGACTATGGCTACACCTTC. Protein product: CASSPARDSDYGYTF. The full variable domain, completed using reference TRBV7-9 and TRBJ1-2, is DTGVSQNPRHKITKRGQNVTFRCDPISEHNRLYWYRQTLGQGPEFLTYFQNEAQLEKSRLLSDRFSAERPKGSFSTLEIQRTEQGDSAMYLCASSPARDSDYGYTFGSGTRLTVV.

This chain links TRBV4-2 with TRBJ2-1; perhaps TRBD1 as D (5 bases). V was shortened by 2 bases and J by 0 bases, with 8 bases between the two germline ends. Germline CDR1 LGHNA, CDR2 YNFKEQ. The CDR3 sequence is 15 residues long. In nucleotides, the CDR3 is TGTGCCAGCAGCCAACAGGGTAGCTCCTACAATGAGCAGTTCTTC. Residues: CASSQQGSSYNEQFF.

The rearrangement joins TRBV11-1 to TRBJ1-1, with D perhaps matching TRBD1 (6 bases). The germline V and J ends were trimmed by 2 bases and 5 bases, with 9 bases remaining between them. CDR3 size: 13 residues. Per the germline V gene, CDR1 is SGHAT and CDR2 is FQDESV (reference sequence). The CDR3 coding sequence is TGTGCCAGCAGCTTACAGGGGAAGACTGAAGCTTTCTTT. Protein sequence: CASSLQGKTEAFF.

The chain recombines TRBV9 with TRBJ1-6; D is undetermined. Germline V gene data show CDR1 as SGDLS and CDR2 as YYNGEE. V was shortened by 2 bases and J by 7 bases, with 7 bases between the two germline ends. CDR3 size: 13 residues. As DNA, the CDR3 is TGTGCCAGCAGCGTCCAGGAAAATTCACCCCTCCACTTT. Its translation is CASSVQENSPLHF. The full variable domain, completed using reference TRBV9 and TRBJ1-6, is DSGVTQTPKHLITATGQRVTLRCSPRSGDLSVYWYQQSLDQGLQFLIQYYNGEERAKGNILERFSAQQFPDLHSELNLSSLELGDSALYFCASSVQENSPLHFGNGTRLTVT.

The chain links TRBV5-5 to TRBJ2-7, with D possibly TRBD1 on 6 matching bases. The ends were cut back, 2 bases at V and 5 bases at J, with 11 bases in the middle. Germline CDR1 and CDR2: SGHKS and YYEKEE (reference sequence). This CDR3 comprises 13 residues. CDR3 bases: TGTGCCAGCAGCTTAGGACAGCTCGACGAGCAGTACTTC. Translation gives CASSLGQLDEQYF. The whole variable domain, remainder taken from reference TRBV5-5 and TRBJ2-7, is DAGVTQSPTHLIKTRGQQVTLRCSPISGHKSVSWYQQVLGQGPQFIFQYYEKEERGRGNFPDRFSARQFPNYSSELNVNALLLGDSALYLCASSLGQLDEQYFGPGTRLTVT.

The chain is built from TRBV5-8 and TRBJ2-7; 7 positions agree with TRBD1. Trimming removed 1 base from V and 7 bases from J; junction bases left unmatched: 11. The CDR3 is 15 residues long. The germline CDR1 and CDR2 sequences are SGHTS and YDEGEE. CDR3 sequence (DNA): TGTGCCAGCAGCTTGTACACAGGGGCAGTTGGGGAGCAGTACTTC. Residues: CASSLYTGAVGEQYF.

The rearrangement links TRBV6-5 to TRBJ1-4; 7 bases are shared with TRBD1. V dropped 5 bases and J dropped 8; count of bases not matched to a gene: 11. Germline V gene data show CDR1 as MNHEY and CDR2 as SVGAGI. This CDR3 has 15 amino acids. CDR3 sequence: CASSQSTGFGEKLFF. The CDR3 nucleotides read TGTGCCAGCAGTCAATCGACAGGGTTCGGCGAAAAACTGTTTTTT.

This clone occurred a few times. The chain uses TRBV7-8 and TRBJ1-5; 7 nucleotides agree with TRBD1. The CDR3 consists of 16 residues. Germline CDR1 and CDR2: SGHVS and FQNEAQ. Losses at the gene ends were 1 base for V and 0 bases for J; bases not matched to a gene: 3. Here the CDR3 reads CASSLVTGYSNQPQHF. The CDR3 nucleotides are TGTGCCAGCAGCTTAGTGACAGGGTATAGCAATCAGCCCCAGCATTTT.

This clone was seen only a few times. The chain links TRBV4-1 to TRBJ1-5; the D gene is possibly TRBD1 (6 bases). V lost 0 bases and J lost 4, with 10 bases in between. CDR1 MGHRA and CDR2 YSYEKL come from the germline V gene. CDR3 length: 15 residues. The CDR3 is CASSQDEGGNQPQHF. The CDR3 DNA is TGCGCCAGCAGCCAAGATGAGGGGGGTAATCAGCCCCAGCATTTT.

The V gene is TRBV5-8, the J gene TRBJ2-1, with TRBD2 identical over 9 bases. This CDR3 has 15 residues. Germline V gene sequence: CDR1 SGHTS, CDR2 YDEGEE. Unmatched junction bases numbered 11, after V lost 4 bases and J lost 9 bases. The chain's CDR3 is CASSPRLAVYGEQFF. In DNA form, the CDR3 reads TGTGCCAGCAGCCCCCGACTAGCGGTTTATGGTGAGCAGTTCTTC.

The chain recombines TRBV7-8 with TRBJ2-5, with D hard to call. Trimming took off 4 bases at V and 4 bases at J, with 13 bases between the two ends. The CDR3 has 14 residues. Per the germline V gene, CDR1 is SGHVS and CDR2 is FQNEAQ. The CDR3 loop reads CASSSIWAGETQYF. In DNA form, the CDR3 reads TGTGCCAGCAGCTCCATCTGGGCCGGAGAGACCCAGTACTTC.

The rearrangement links TRBV19 to TRBJ2-5; TRBD1 aligns across 7 bases. The CDR3 covers 14 residues. Germline CDR1 and CDR2: LNHDA and SQIVND (reference sequence). The V gene end was trimmed by 3 bases and the J gene end by 4 bases; junction bases not matched to a gene: 5. The CDR3 loop reads CASSMPDRAETQYF. DNA for the CDR3: TGTGCCAGTAGTATGCCCGACAGGGCAGAGACCCAGTACTTC.

The V and J genes are TRBV5-1 and TRBJ1-2; D not resolved. Germline V lookup: CDR1 SGHRS, CDR2 YFSETQ. CDR3 size: 14 residues. V lost 0 bases to trimming and J lost 4 bases, with 10 bases between them. The CDR3 region has the DNA TGCGCCAGCAGCTTGGTGGCAGTTGGCTATGGCTACACCTTC. Its protein product is CASSLVAVGYGYTF.

The genes are TRBV2 and TRBJ2-1, with 7 bases identical to TRBD2. Germline V lookup: CDR1 SNHLY, CDR2 FYNNEI. The CDR3 length is 16 residues. Losses at the gene ends were 6 bases for V and 4 bases for J; bases not matched to a gene: 12. CDR3 coding DNA: TGTGCCAGCAGAGGAAATCGGGGGGTTAGTTACAATGAGCAGTTCTTC. Protein sequence: CASRGNRGVSYNEQFF. The variable domain in full, completed from reference TRBV2 and TRBJ2-1, reads EPEVTQTPSHQVTQMGQEVILRCVPISNHLYFYWYRQILGQKVEFLVSFYNNEISEKSEIFDDQFSVERPDGSNFTLKIRSTKLEDSAMYFCASRGNRGVSYNEQFFGPGTRLTVL.

This clone was counted once. The chain is built from TRBV4-1 and TRBJ2-1; no clear D. The CDR3 loop spans 16 amino acids. Between the trimmed V and J ends, which lost 4 bases and 1 base, there was a span of 14 bases. Germline assignment: CDR1 MGHRA and CDR2 YSYEKL. CDR3 in DNA: TGCGCCAGCAGCCCACGCGGTATGGCTTCCTACAATGAGCAGTTCTTC. Encoded protein: CASSPRGMASYNEQFF.

The chain joins TRBV19 to TRBJ2-7; no clear D. Germline lookup yields CDR1 LNHDA and CDR2 SQIVND (reference sequence). Trimming cost V 3 bases and J 3 bases, with 6 bases left between them. The CDR3 runs 12 residues. The CDR3 nucleotides are TGTGCCAGTAGTATGTCGTACTACGAGCAGTACTTC. Translating it yields CASSMSYYEQYF.

The CDR3 nucleotides are TGTGCCTGGACCCGGGCCGAGGGGCTATTAGAACCCTACGAGCAGTACTTC. This sequence encodes CAWTRAEGLLEPYEQYF. The rearrangement links TRBV30 to TRBJ2-7; tentatively, D is TRBD1 or TRBD2 (5 bases each). This CDR3 is 17 amino acids long. Germline V gives CDR1 GTSNPN, CDR2 SVGIG (reference sequence). With 4 bases removed from V and 2 bases from J, the gap between germline ends came to 24 bases.

This clone was seen more than once but under ten times. This chain uses TRBV4-1 with TRBJ2-7, with 9 bases fitting TRBD1. The junction had 3 bases not matched to a gene; V was cut back by 2 bases and J by 1 base. Germline loops: CDR1 MGHRA, CDR2 YSYEKL. This CDR3 region has 15 residues. The CDR3 loop reads CASSQIGTGSYEQYF. The CDR3 DNA sequence: TGCGCCAGCAGCCAAATCGGGACAGGGTCCTACGAGCAGTACTTC.

The V and J genes are TRBV28 and TRBJ2-5; D may be TRBD1 (6 bases). This CDR3 spans 13 amino acids. CDR1 and CDR2 from the germline V gene are MDHEN and SYDVKM. The V end was cut by 6 bases, the J end by 3 bases, with 11 bases between. CDR3 DNA: TGTGCCAGCAGACCACAGGGTAAAGAGACCCAGTACTTC. Translating it yields CASRPQGKETQYF.